This T cell receptor beta chain was profiled in a study of T cells after yellow fever vaccination. Study in general: SMART-Seq v4 Ultra Low Input prepared the low-cell-number fractions.

CDR1 is SGHRS, CDR2 YFSETQ, per germline. This CDR3 has 17 amino acids. The V end lost 4 bases, the J end lost 4 bases, and 23 bases lay between the germline ends. In making TCR cDNA, 5'RACE template switching added a universal primer site and UMIs to it. TCRdb ran MiXCR on the 5' RACE reads and lists one entry per CDR3 protein. Here the sample spans under 550,000 distinct CDR3 sequences, 21% being singletons. The study's findings and limits: The secondary response showed a weaker magnitude and a faster peak, day 5 versus 15. After the booster, roughly 96% of CD4 and about nine tenths of CD8 primary-response clones were re-detected.

This clonotype showed up many times. What it binds is not known. The TCR comes from a man younger than 35 who received the YFV17D yellow fever vaccine. The chain employs TRBV5-1 and TRBJ1-2; D gene ambiguous. Sample: PBMCs, taken 20 to 25 days after the first yellow fever vaccination. CDR3 coding DNA: TGCGCCAGCAGCGCCGACCCGACCTCCGGGTTAAGCTATGGCTACACCTTC. The encoded protein is CASSADPTSGLSYGYTF.